Below, 13 T cell receptor beta chains from the same sample are listed, as sequenced in a study of shared clonotypes between healthy human individuals. The protocol was immunoSEQ multiplex PCR, while the TCRdb copy is restricted to in-frame clones and leaves out a portion. This sample yields more than 2 million clones, of which roughly 95% are seen a single time; 0.13% belongs to the top ten. The sample comprised naive CD4+ T cells sorted from blood. Subset given: CD45RA+ positively selected. The receptors come from a man aged 18 to 29 in good health.

The chain carries TRBV2 and TRBJ2-2, with 10 bases aligning to TRBD2. Trimming removed 4 bases from V and 4 bases from J; junction bases left unmatched: 6. Looked up from germline, CDR1 is SNHLY and CDR2 is FYNNEI. The CDR3 loop spans 16 amino acids. CDR3 residues: CASSGSGRAPTGELFF. The CDR3 DNA reads as TGTGCCAGCAGTGGAAGCGGGAGGGCACCCACCGGGGAGCTGTTTTTT.

The rearrangement joins TRBV10-3 to TRBJ2-3; 9 positions match TRBD1. CDR1 is ENHRY, CDR2 SYGVKD, per germline. The length of the CDR3 is 15 residues. Unmatched junction bases numbered 5, after V lost 4 bases and J lost 3 bases. The CDR3 DNA sequence: TGTGCCATCAGTGGGGGGACAGGGTTGACAGATACGCAGTATTTT. It encodes CAISGGTGLTDTQYF.

The chain couples TRBV7-9 to TRBJ1-6; TRBD1 matches 8 bases. Per germline, CDR1 SEHNR and CDR2 FQNEAQ (reference sequence). The length of the CDR3 is 14 residues. V lost 6 bases, J lost 7 bases, and 5 bases stayed unmatched. This chain's CDR3 is CASRQTGDNSPLHF. DNA of the CDR3: TGTGCCAGCAGACAGACAGGGGACAATTCACCCCTCCACTTT.

This rearrangement joins TRBV10-3 to TRBJ1-2; 9 bases agree with TRBD1. The CDR3 has 14 residues. Unmatched junction bases numbered 5, after V lost 6 bases and J lost 3 bases. Germline CDR1 and CDR2: ENHRY and SYGVKD. Here the CDR3 DNA reads TGTGCCATCAGCAGGACAGGGGACGACTATGGCTACACCTTC. Its protein product is CAISRTGDDYGYTF.

This rearrangement joins TRBV21-1 to TRBJ1-6. TRBV21-1 is shown as a pseudogene. The CDR3 is 18 amino acids. CDR3 coding DNA: TGTGCCAGCAGCAACGGGAGGGCTCCCGGGCCTTATAATTCACCCCTCCACTTT. Its translation is CASSNGRAPGPYNSPLHF.

This clone came up a few times. V is TRBV29-1 and J is TRBJ2-7; the match to TRBD2 covers 13 bases. CDR1 and CDR2 from the germline V gene are SQVTM and ANQGSEA. After removal of 6 bases from V and 1 base from J, the junction contained 6 bases not matched to a gene. This CDR3 contains 15 residues. DNA of the CDR3: TGCAGCGTCGGGGGGACTAGCGGGAATTCCTACGAGCAGTACTTC. It encodes CSVGGTSGNSYEQYF.

The chain uses TRBV5-6 and TRBJ2-1; D gene unclear. Germline-derived CDR1 and CDR2 are SGHDT and YYEEEE. V was cut by 1 base and J by 0 bases, with 11 bases left in between. This CDR3 has 16 residues. This CDR3 is CASSLSKLYSYNEQFF. The CDR3 bases are TGTGCCAGCAGCTTGTCCAAGCTCTACTCCTACAATGAGCAGTTCTTC. Looking up the rest from reference TRBV5-6 and TRBJ2-1 gives the full variable domain: DAGVTQSPTHLIKTRGQQVTLRCSPKSGHDTVSWYQQALGQGPQFIFQYYEEEERQRGNFPDRFSGHQFPNYSSELNVNALLLGDSALYLCASSLSKLYSYNEQFFGPGTRLTVL.

The table lists this clone with a count of one. Other DNA sequences of this sample code for an identical CDR3. The chain has TRBV18 and TRBJ2-4; 7 bases match TRBD2. The germline gives CDR1 KGHSH, CDR2 LQKENI. J was trimmed by 0 bases and V by 3 bases; bases with no gene match: 5. This CDR3 contains 16 residues. The CDR3 nucleotides read TGTGCCAGCTCACCGCCTACGGGGGGAGCCAAAAACATTCAGTACTTC. This encodes CASSPPTGGAKNIQYF.

The chain joins TRBV6-5 to TRBJ2-5, with TRBD1 identical over 9 bases. The CDR3 loop spans 14 amino acids. V dropped 6 bases and J dropped 5; count of bases not matched to a gene: 7. Looked up from germline, CDR1 is MNHEY and CDR2 is SVGAGI. The CDR3: CASRGQGERETQYF. The CDR3 DNA sequence: TGTGCCAGCAGGGGACAGGGAGAGAGGGAGACCCAGTACTTC.

As regards this clone: The sample has other DNA sequences that encode this CDR3 too. This chain uses TRBV18 with TRBJ1-4; no definite D call. The ends were cut back, 0 bases at V and 6 bases at J, with 5 bases in the middle. Germline assignment: CDR1 KGHSH and CDR2 LQKENI. The CDR3 totals 13 residues. In DNA, the CDR3 is TGTGCCAGCTCACCACCTTCGGATGAAAAACTGTTTTTT. Residues: CASSPPSDEKLFF. Filled out from reference TRBV18 and TRBJ1-4, the complete variable domain reads NAGVMQNPRHLVRRRGQEARLRCSPMKGHSHVYWYRQLPEEGLKFMVYLQKENIIDESGMPKERFSAEFPKEGPSILRIQQVVRGDSAAYFCASSPPSDEKLFFGSGTQLSVL.

The gene calls are TRBV5-4 and TRBJ2-1; 9 bases align to TRBD1. This CDR3 region has 15 residues. Germline V gives CDR1 SGHNT, CDR2 YYREEE (reference sequence). With V trimmed by 3 bases and J by 6 bases, 7 bases remained unmatched. Here the CDR3 DNA reads TGTGCCAGCAGCTCCCGGGACAGGGCCTCCAATGAGCAGTTCTTC. Its translation: CASSSRDRASNEQFF.

This chain uses TRBV30 with TRBJ2-3, with 7 bases that match TRBD1. The CDR3 is made up of 15 amino acids. The trim removed 2 bases at V and 1 base at J, leaving 6 bases unmatched. Germline lookup yields CDR1 GTSNPN and CDR2 SVGIG (reference sequence). The CDR3 loop is CAWSPDRVGTDTQYF. As DNA, the CDR3 is TGTGCCTGGAGTCCTGACAGGGTTGGCACAGATACGCAGTATTTT.

The rearrangement uses TRBV6-5 and TRBJ2-2, with D uncertain. This CDR3 has 13 amino acids. Germline V gene data show CDR1 as MNHEY and CDR2 as SVGAGI. V was clipped by 5 bases and J by 5 bases, with 9 bases between them. CDR3 in DNA: TGTGCCAGCAGTCCCGGACCGACCGGGGAGCTGTTTTTT. It yields the protein CASSPGPTGELFF.